This T cell receptor (beta chain) was recorded in a study of T cell changes during pregnancy in multiple sclerosis. The CDR3 has 14 amino acids. Germline lookup yields CDR1 WNHNN and CDR2 SYGVQD (reference sequence). With V trimmed by 0 bases and J by 8 bases, 4 bases remained unmatched. This table comes from immunoSEQ multiplex PCR, and its TCRdb copy is limited to in-frame clones, with some not included. The repertoire holds roughly 100,000 clones, with approximately 90% as singletons. The receptor was isolated from a female donor with multiple sclerosis, enrolled in a pregnancy study. The specimen was peripheral blood, collected after pregnancy. The chain employs TRBV10-1 and TRBJ1-2; 9 positions match TRBD1. In nucleotides, the CDR3 is TGCGCCAGCAGTGAGTCCCGGACAGGGGACGGCTACACCTTC. This translates into CASSESRTGDGYTF.